This T cell receptor (beta chain) derives from a study of shared clonotypes between healthy human individuals. Whole-study context: Each donor contributed plates that comprised three CD4 naive, three CD4 memory, two CD8 naive and one CD8 memory.

Overall study findings and caveats: Naive subsets tended to show greater estimated richness than memory subsets.

The CDR3 is 15 residues long. CDR1 MNHEY and CDR2 SVGAGI come from the germline V gene. V was shortened by 2 bases and J by 1 base, with 11 bases between the two germline ends. The deep-level immunoSEQ assay was used. In the source study's methods: ImmunoSEQ output lacked quality scores and full-length reads, limiting matched filtering. TCRdb keeps only in-frame clones here, not all; method: immunoSEQ multiplex PCR. The V and J calls and the clone size are those of that table, but D and trimming were determined from the DNA. The repertoire holds some 1,100,000 clones, with roughly 74% as singletons. In its sample, this clone was seen once. Its antigen remains unknown.

The sample was memory CD4+ T cells from PBMCs. Subset reported: CD45RA-negative fraction. The chain employs TRBV6-5 and TRBJ1-2; D perhaps matches TRBD1 (5 bases). The TCR originated in a man aged 18 to 35 in good health. Some clones in this sample may be carry-over from other donors' samples. CDR3 residues: CASSYVAGINYGYTF. CDR3 coding DNA: TGTGCCAGCAGTTACGTCGCAGGGATTAACTATGGCTACACCTTC.